The clone carrying this T cell receptor (beta chain) appeared a single time. Time point of the sample: recipient sample about 28 days before transplant, after cytoreduction. Using immunoSEQ multiplex PCR, the repertoire was profiled, and TCRdb retains in-frame clones only, with some absent. The sample includes approximately 44,000 clones, 85% of them seen just once. The record originates from a study of T cell clonotyping in hematopoietic cell transplantation. The CDR3 runs 15 residues. V lost 6 bases to trimming and J lost 0 bases; unmatched junction nucleotides: 4. Germline V gene lookup returns CDR1 MNHEY and CDR2 SVGAGI.

This receptor was obtained from a man in his sixties with acute myeloid leukemia. Some clones in this sample may be carry-over from other donors' samples. The genes are TRBV6-5 and TRBJ2-7; 11 bases agree with TRBD2. The sample here was peripheral blood mononuclear cells, taken before stem cell transplant. As DNA, the CDR3 is TGTGCCAGCAGGGCCGGGACTAGCGGCTCCTACGAGCAGTACTTC. This codes for CASRAGTSGSYEQYF.